This section outlines one T cell receptor beta chain sequence together with its context. The entry originates in a study of cytomegalovirus exposure and HLA in healthy donors. Primers: 60 Vbeta forward and 13 Jbeta reverse. Profiled with immunoSEQ multiplex PCR; TCRdb holds only in-frame clones, not every one. Here the sample spans 150,000 to 200,000 clones, around 77% being singletons. V shed 1 base, J shed 5 bases, and the junction held 3 bases outside the gene matches. CDR3 length: 14 amino acids. Germline CDR1 MGHRA, CDR2 YSYEKL. The sequence was collected from a man aged 40-49 years in good health and CMV-seronegative. The sample consisted of PBMCs. The rearrangement links TRBV4-1 to TRBJ2-5, with TRBD2 matching 8 bases. Here the CDR3 reads CASSQAGGTETQYF. The CDR3 DNA follows: TGCGCCAGCAGCCAAGCGGGAGGGACCGAGACCCAGTACTTC.